One and the same sample provided the 4 T cell receptor beta chains below, sequenced in a study of cytomegalovirus exposure and HLA in healthy donors. Clones were sequenced by immunoSEQ multiplex PCR, and TCRdb holds only the in-frame ones, with some missing. There are approximately 160,000 clones in the sample; less than 90% occur only once, and around 2.1% lies in the top ten. What was sequenced was PBMCs. These receptors were collected from a woman between 18 and 30 years old in good health and CMV-seronegative.

The V and J genes are TRBV27 and TRBJ2-2; D might be TRBD1 (5 bases). Germline values: CDR1 MNHEY, CDR2 SMNVEV (reference sequence). Between the trimmed V and J ends, which lost 6 bases and 8 bases, there was a span of 13 bases. The CDR3 totals 13 residues. CDR3 protein: CASSPPNRGELFF. The DNA for the CDR3 is TGTGCCAGCAGCCCGCCAAACAGGGGGGAGCTGTTTTTT.

The chain links TRBV5-6 to TRBJ2-3, with 8 bases fitting TRBD1. The CDR3 is 16 residues long. J gave up 9 bases and V 4 bases, and 16 bases lay outside the gene matches. In germline, CDR1 is SGHDT, CDR2 YYEEEE. The CDR3 region has the DNA TGTGCCAGCAGCCCCACCCCCACGACAGGGGCGGACACGCAGTATTTT. It encodes CASSPTPTTGADTQYF.

This clone occurred once. The chain uses TRBV7-8 and TRBJ1-3; the D is unclear. Per the germline V gene, CDR1 is SGHVS and CDR2 is FQNEAQ. V lost 1 base and J 4 bases, leaving 8 bases between the germline ends. The CDR3 has 14 amino acids. This chain's CDR3 is CASSLVVQGNTIYF. The CDR3 bases are TGTGCCAGCAGCTTAGTAGTACAGGGAAACACCATATATTTT.

This clone showed up just once. The chain uses TRBV6-5 and TRBJ1-2; TRBD1 matches at 8 bases. This CDR3 has 16 amino acids. Germline assignment: CDR1 MNHEY and CDR2 SVGAGI. The V gene end was trimmed by 0 bases and the J gene end by 5 bases; junction bases not matched to a gene: 8. The CDR3 reads CASSYSLDREGYGYTF. The CDR3 DNA reads as TGTGCCAGCAGTTACTCCTTGGACAGGGAAGGGTATGGCTACACCTTC.